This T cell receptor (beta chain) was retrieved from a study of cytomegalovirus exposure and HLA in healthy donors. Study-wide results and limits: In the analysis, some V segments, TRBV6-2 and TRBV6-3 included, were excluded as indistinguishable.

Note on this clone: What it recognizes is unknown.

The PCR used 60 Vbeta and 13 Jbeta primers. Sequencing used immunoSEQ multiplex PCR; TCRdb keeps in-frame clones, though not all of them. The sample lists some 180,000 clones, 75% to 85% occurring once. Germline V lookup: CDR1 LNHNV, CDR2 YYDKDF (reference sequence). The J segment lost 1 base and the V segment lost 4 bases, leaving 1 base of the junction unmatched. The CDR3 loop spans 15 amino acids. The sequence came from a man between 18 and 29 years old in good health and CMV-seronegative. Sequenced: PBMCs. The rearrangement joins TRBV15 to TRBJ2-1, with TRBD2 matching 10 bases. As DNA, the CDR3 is TGTGCCACCAGCACTAGCGGGGGATCCTACAATGAGCAGTTCTTC. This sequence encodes CATSTSGGSYNEQFF.